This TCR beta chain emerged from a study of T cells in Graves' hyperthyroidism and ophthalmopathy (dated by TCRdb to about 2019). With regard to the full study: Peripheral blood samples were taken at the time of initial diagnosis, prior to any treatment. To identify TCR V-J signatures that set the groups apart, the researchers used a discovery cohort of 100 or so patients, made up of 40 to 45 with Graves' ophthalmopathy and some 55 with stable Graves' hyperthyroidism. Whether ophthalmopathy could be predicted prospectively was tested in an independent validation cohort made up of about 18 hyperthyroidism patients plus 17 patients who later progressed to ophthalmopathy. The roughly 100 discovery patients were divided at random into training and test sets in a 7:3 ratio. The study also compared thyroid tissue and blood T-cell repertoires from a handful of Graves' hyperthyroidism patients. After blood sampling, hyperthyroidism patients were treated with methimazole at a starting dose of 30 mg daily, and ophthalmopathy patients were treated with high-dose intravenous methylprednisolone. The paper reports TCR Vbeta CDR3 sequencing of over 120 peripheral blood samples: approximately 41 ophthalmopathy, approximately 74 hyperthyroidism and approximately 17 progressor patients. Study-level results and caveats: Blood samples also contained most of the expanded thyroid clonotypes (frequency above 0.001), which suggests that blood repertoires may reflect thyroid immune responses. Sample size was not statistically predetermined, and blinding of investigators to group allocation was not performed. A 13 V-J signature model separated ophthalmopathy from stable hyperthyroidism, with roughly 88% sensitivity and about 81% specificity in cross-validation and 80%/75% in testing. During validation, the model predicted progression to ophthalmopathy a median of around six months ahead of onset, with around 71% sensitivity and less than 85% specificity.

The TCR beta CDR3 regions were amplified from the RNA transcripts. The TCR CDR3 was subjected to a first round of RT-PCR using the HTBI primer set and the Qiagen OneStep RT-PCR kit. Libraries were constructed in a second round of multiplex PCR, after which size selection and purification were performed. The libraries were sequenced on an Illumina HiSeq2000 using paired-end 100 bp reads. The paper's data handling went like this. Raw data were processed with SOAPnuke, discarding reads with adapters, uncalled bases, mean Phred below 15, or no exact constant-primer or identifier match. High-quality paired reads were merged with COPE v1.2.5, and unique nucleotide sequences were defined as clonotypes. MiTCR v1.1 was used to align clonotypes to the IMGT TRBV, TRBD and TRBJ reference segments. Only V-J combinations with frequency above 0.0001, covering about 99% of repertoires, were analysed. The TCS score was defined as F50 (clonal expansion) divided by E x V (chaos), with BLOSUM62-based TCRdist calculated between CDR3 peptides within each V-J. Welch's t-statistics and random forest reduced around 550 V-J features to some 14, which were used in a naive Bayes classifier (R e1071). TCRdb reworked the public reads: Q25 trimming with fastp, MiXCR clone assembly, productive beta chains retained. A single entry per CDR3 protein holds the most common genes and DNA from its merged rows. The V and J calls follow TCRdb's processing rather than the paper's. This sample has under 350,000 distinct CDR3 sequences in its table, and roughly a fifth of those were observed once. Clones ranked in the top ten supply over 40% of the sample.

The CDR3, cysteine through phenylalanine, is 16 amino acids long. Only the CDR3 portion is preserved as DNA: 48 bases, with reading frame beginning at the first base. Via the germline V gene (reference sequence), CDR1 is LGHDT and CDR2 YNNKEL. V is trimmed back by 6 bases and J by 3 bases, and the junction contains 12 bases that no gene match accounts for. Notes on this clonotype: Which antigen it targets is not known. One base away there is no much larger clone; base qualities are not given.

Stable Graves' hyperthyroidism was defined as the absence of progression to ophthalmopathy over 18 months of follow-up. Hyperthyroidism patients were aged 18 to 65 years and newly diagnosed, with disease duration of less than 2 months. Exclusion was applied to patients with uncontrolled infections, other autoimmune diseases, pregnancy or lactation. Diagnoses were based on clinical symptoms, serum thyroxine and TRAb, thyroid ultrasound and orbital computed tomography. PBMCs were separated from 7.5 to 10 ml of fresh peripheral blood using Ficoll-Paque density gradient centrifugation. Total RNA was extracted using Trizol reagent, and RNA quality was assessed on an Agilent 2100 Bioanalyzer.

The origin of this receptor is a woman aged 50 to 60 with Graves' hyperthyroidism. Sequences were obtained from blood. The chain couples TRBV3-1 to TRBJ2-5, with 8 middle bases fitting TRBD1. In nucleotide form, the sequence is TGTGCCAGCAGTCCCCGGACAGGGAAGTATGAAGAGACCCAGTACTTC. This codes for CASSPRTGKYEETQYF.